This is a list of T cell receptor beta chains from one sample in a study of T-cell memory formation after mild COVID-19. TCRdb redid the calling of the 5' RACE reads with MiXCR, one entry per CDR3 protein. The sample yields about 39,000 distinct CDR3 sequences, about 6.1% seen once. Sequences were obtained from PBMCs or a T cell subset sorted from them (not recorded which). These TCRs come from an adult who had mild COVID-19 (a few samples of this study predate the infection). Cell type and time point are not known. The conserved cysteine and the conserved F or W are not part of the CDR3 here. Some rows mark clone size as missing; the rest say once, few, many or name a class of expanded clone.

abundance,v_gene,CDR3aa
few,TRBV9,ASSVQGGNRGNTIY
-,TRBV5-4,ASSLGLMNTEAF
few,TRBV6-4,ASSVDRGYGYT
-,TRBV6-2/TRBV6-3,ASSNRLAGGLGGELF
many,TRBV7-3,ASSLSPVRGGVNNEQF
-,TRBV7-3,ASSPGLGTGELF
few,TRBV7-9,ASSLTRTRSEAF
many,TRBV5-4,ASSLKLGNEQF
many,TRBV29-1,SVHRDVKTQY
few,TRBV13,ASSSDRGRKGTEAF
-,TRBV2,ASGMDRFMQPQH
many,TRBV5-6,ASSLDYGYT
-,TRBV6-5,ASSPSAGGYSPLH
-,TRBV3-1,ASSLGQVYNSPLH
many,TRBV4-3,ASSLLGTGRSMGIQY
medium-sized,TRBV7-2,ARGGLTGYT
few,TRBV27,ASSFLTGVGEKLF
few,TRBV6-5,ASRAGWADTQY
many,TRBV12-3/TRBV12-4,ATRGNTEAF
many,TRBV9,ASSRDTIRTGELF
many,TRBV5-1,ASSRGSGAFRETQY
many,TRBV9,ASSVGRLDTGELF
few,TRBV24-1,ATSDSGLGMMTQY
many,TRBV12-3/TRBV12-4,ASSLGGGAGEQF
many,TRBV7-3,ASSPLMRAFGGELF
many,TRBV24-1,ATSGGSTDTQY
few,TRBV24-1,ATSDNGQGTYNEQF
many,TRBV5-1,ASSPDNYEQY
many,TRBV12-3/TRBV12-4,ASTRTGGVSPLH
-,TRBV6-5,ASSYSHNQPQH
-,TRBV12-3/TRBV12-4,ASSHPGQWTRNTIY
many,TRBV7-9,ASSSSRGPDTQY
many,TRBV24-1,ATSEGYEQY
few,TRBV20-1,SASTGMHEQF
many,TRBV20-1,SARGGPSNYGYT
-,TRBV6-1,ASGQVLTEAF
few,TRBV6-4,ASSRTSGRLDEQF
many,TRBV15,ATSRATVNQPQH
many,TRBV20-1,SARPGRVNTGELF
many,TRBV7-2,ASSASGTSVLGTQY
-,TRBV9,ASSWSENPSHNEQF
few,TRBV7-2,ASSQVRGAVYGYT
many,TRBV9,ASTGLAGEHNNEQF
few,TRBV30,AWTNTGELF
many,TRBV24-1,ATSDGDSRHNEQF
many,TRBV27,ASSFYGRDGVWNTEAF
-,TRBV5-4,ASTGGGAHSYEQY
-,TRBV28,ASSLRQGLNEAF
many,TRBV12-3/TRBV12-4,ASRMNWGGSNTEAF
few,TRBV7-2,ASSWNLEVTEAF
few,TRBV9,ASSVATPGETQY
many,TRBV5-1,ASSSGGEVETQY
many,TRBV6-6,ASRGTGSGEQF